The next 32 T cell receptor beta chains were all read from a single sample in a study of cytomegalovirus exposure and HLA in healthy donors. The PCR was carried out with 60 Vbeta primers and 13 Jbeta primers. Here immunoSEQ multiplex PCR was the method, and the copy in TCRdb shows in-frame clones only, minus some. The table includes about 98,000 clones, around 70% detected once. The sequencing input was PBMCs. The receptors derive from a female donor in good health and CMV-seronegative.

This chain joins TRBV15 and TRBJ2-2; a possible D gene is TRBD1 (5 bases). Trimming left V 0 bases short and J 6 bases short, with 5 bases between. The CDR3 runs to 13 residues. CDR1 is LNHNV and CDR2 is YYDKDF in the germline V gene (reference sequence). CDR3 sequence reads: CATSREGAGELFF. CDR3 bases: TGTGCCACCAGCAGAGAAGGGGCCGGGGAGCTGTTTTTT.

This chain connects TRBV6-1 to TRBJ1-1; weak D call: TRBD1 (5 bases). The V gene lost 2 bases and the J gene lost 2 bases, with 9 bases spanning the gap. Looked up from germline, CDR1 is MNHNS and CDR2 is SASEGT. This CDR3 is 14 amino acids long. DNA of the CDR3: TGTGCCAGCAGTGAATTAAGGGGAAACACTGAAGCTTTCTTT. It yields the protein CASSELRGNTEAFF.

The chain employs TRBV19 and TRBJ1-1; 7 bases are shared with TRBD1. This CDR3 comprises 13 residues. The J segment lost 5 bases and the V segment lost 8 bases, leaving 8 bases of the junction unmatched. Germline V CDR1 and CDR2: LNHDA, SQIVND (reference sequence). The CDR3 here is CASGQVRRTEAFF. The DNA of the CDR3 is TGTGCCAGTGGACAGGTAAGGAGAACTGAAGCTTTCTTT.

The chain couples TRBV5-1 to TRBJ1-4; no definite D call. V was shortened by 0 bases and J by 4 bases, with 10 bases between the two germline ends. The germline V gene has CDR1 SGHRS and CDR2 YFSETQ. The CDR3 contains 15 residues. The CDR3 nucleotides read TGCGCCAGCAGCTTGGCTTCGGCGGATAATGAAAAACTGTTTTTT. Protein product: CASSLASADNEKLFF.

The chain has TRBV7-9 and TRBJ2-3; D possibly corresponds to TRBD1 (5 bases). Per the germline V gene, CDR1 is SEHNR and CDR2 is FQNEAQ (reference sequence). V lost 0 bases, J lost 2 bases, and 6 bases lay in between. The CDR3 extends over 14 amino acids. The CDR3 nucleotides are TGTGCCAGCAGCTTAGCGGGGCTCACAGATACGCAGTATTTT. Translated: CASSLAGLTDTQYF.

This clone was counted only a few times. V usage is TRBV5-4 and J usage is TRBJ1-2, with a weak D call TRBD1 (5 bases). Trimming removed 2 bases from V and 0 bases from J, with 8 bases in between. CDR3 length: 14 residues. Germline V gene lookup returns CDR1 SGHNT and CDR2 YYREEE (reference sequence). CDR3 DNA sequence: TGTGCCAGCAGCTTTAAGGGGTCTAACTATGGCTACACCTTC. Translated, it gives CASSFKGSNYGYTF.

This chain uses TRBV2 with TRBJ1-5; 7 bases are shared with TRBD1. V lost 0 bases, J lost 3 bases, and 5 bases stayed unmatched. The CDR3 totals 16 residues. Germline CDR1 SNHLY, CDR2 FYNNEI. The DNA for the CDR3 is TGTGCCAGCAGTGAAGCGTCAGGGGGTTCCAATCAGCCCCAGCATTTT. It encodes CASSEASGGSNQPQHF.

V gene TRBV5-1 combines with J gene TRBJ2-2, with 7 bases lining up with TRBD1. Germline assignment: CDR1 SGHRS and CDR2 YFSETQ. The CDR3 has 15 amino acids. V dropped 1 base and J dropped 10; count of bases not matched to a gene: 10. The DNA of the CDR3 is TGCGCCAGCAGCTTGACCGGACAGGTATTTGTGGAGCTGTTTTTT. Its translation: CASSLTGQVFVELFF.

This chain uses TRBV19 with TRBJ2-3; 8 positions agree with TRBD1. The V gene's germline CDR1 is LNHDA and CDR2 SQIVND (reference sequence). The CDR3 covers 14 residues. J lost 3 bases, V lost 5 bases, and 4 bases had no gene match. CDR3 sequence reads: CASSGTGETDTQYF. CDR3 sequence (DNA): TGTGCCAGTAGTGGGACAGGAGAAACAGATACGCAGTATTTT.

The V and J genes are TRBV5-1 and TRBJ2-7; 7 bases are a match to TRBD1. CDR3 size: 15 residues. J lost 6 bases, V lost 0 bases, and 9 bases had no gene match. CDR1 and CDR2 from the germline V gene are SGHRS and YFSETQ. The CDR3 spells CASSLAFDRVGEQYF. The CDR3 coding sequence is TGCGCCAGCAGCTTGGCTTTCGACAGGGTAGGCGAGCAGTACTTC.

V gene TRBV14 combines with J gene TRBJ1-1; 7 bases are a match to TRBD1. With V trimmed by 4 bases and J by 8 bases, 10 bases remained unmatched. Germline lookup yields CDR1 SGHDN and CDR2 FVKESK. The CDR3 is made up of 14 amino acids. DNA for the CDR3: TGTGCCAGCAGCCCGACAGGGAAGAGGCCAGAAGCTTTCTTT. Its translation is CASSPTGKRPEAFF.

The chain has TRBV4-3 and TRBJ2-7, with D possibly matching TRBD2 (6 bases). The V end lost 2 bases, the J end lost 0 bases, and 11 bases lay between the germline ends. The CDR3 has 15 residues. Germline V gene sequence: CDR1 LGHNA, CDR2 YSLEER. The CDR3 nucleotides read TGCGCCAGCAGCCAAACTAGCTCGAGCTCCTACGAGCAGTACTTC. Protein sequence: CASSQTSSSSYEQYF.

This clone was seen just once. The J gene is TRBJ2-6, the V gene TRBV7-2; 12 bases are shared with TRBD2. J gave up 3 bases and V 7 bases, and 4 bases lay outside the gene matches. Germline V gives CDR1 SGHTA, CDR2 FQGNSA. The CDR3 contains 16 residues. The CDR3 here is CASTPSGRGGANVLTF. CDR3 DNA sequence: TGTGCCAGCACCCCTAGCGGGAGGGGTGGGGCCAACGTCCTGACTTTC.

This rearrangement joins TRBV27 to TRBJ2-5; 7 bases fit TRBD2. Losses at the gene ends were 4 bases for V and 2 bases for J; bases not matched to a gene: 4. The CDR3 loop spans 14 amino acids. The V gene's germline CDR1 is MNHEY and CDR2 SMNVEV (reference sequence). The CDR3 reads CASSSLGGQETQYF. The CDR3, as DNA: TGTGCCAGCAGTTCCCTCGGGGGGCAAGAGACCCAGTACTTC.

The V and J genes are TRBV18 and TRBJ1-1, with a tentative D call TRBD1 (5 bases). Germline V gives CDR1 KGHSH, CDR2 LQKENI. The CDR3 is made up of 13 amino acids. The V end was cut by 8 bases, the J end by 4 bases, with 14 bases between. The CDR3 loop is CASTYTGVTEAFF. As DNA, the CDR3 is TGTGCCAGCACATATACAGGAGTCACTGAAGCTTTCTTT.

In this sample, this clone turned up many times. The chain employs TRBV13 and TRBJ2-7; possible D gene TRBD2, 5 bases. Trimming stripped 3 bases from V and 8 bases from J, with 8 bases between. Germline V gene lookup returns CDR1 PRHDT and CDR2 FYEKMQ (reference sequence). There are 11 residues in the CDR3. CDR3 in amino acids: CASSFGDQQYF. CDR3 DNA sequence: TGTGCCAGCAGCTTCGGGGATCAGCAGTACTTC.

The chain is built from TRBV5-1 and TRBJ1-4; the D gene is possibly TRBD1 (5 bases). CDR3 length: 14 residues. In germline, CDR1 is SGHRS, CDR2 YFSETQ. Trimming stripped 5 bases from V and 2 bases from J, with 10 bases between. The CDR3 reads CASSMTATNEKLFF. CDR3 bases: TGCGCCAGCAGTATGACAGCTACTAATGAAAAACTGTTTTTT.

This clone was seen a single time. The CDR3 bases are TGTGCCAGCAGCAAAGCAGCAGGGCTTGGGGCCAACGTCCTGACTTTC. Amino acid sequence: CASSKAAGLGANVLTF. This chain joins TRBV21-1 and TRBJ2-6; the table's D call TRBD1 went unverified against the DNA. TRBV21-1 is a pseudogene locus. There are 16 residues in the CDR3.

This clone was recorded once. CDR3 sequence (DNA): TGTGCCAGCAAGAGGGGGGGATACGGGGGAGAGAACACTGAAGCTTTCTTT. Protein product: CASKRGGYGGENTEAFF. The rearrangement links TRBV11-3 to TRBJ1-1, with D possibly being TRBD1 (6 bases). Between the trimmed V and J ends, which lost 7 bases and 1 base, there was a span of 22 bases. This CDR3 region has 17 residues. In germline, CDR1 is SGHNT, CDR2 YENEEA.

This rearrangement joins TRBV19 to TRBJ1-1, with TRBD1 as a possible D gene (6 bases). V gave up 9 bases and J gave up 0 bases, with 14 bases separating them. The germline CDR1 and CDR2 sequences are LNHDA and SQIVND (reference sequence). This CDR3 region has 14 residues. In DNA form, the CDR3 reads TGTGCCAGGGGGGCCTTGACAATGAACACTGAAGCTTTCTTT. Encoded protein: CARGALTMNTEAFF.

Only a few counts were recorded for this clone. The DNA for the CDR3 is TGTGCCAGTACCGGGGGAGGGGCTGGCGGCAATCAGCCCCAGCATTTT. It codes for CASTGGGAGGNQPQHF. The genes are TRBV19 and TRBJ1-5; a weak D match, TRBD1 (5 bases). Germline values: CDR1 LNHDA, CDR2 SQIVND (reference sequence). Trimming stripped 7 bases from V and 2 bases from J, with 18 bases between. CDR3 length: 16 amino acids.

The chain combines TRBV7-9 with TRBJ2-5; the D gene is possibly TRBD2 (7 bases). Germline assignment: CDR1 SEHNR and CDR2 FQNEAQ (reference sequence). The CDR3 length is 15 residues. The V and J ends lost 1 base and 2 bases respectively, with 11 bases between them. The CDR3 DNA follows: TGTGCCAGCAGCTTAGGGAGGGGGGGGCAAGAGACCCAGTACTTC. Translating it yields CASSLGRGGQETQYF. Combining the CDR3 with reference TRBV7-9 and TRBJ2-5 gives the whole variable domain DTGVSQNPRHKITKRGQNVTFRCDPISEHNRLYWYRQTLGQGPEFLTYFQNEAQLEKSRLLSDRFSAERPKGSFSTLEIQRTEQGDSAMYLCASSLGRGGQETQYFGPGTRLLVL.

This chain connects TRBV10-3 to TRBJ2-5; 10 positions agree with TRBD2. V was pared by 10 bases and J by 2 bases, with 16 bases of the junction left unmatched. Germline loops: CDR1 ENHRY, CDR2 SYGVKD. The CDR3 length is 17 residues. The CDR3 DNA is TGTGCCACCGACCCCTCCCCTCTACTAGCGGGACAAGAGACCCAGTACTTC. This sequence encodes CATDPSPLLAGQETQYF.

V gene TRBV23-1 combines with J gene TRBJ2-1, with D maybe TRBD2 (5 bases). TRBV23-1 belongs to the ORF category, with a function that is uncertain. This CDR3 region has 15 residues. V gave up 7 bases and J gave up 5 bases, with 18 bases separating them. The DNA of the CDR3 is TGCGCCAGCACCTCCCACCGAGGGCCCGACAATGAGCAGTTCTTC. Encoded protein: CASTSHRGPDNEQFF.

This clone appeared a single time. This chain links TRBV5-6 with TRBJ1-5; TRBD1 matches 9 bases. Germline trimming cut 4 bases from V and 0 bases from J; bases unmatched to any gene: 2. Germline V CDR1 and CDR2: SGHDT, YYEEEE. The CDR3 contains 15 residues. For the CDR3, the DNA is TGTGCCAGCAGCCACAGGGGGCTTAGCAATCAGCCCCAGCATTTT. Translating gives CASSHRGLSNQPQHF. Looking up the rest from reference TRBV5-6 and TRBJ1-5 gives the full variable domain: DAGVTQSPTHLIKTRGQQVTLRCSPKSGHDTVSWYQQALGQGPQFIFQYYEEEERQRGNFPDRFSGHQFPNYSSELNVNALLLGDSALYLCASSHRGLSNQPQHFGDGTRLSIL.

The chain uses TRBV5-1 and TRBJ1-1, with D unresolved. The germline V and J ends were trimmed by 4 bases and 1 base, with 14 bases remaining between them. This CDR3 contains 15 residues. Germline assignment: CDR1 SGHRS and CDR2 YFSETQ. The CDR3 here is CASSPEPRGNTEAFF. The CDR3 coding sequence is TGCGCCAGCAGCCCTGAGCCGCGGGGGAACACTGAAGCTTTCTTT.

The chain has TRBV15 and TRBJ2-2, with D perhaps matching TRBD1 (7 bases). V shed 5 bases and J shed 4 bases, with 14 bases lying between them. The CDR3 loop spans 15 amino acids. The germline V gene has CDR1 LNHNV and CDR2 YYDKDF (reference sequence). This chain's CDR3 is CATSRGTEITGELFF. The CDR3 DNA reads TGTGCCACCAGCCGGGGGACAGAGATCACCGGGGAGCTGTTTTTT.

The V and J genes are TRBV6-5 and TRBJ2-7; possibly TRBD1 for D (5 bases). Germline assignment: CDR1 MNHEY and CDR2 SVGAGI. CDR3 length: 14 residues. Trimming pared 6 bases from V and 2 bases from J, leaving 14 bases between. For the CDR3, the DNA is TGTGCCAGCAGAAACGACAGATTTCCCTACGAGCAGTACTTC. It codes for CASRNDRFPYEQYF.

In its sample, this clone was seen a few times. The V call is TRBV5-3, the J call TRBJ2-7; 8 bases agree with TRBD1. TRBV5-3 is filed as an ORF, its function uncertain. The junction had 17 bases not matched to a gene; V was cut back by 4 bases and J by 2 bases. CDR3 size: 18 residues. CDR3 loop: CARSPRDRTRLVPYEQYF. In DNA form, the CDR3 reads TGTGCCAGAAGCCCCCGGGACAGGACAAGACTAGTACCCTACGAGCAGTACTTC.

CDR3 coding DNA: TGTGCCAGCAGTTCCCCCGGGACAGGGGACGAAAAACTGTTTTTT. Translated: CASSSPGTGDEKLFF. The chain carries TRBV28 and TRBJ1-4; the match to TRBD1 covers 10 bases. This CDR3 comprises 15 residues. Germline lookup yields CDR1 MDHEN and CDR2 SYDVKM. Unmatched junction bases numbered 7, after V lost 4 bases and J lost 8 bases. Full variable domain (missing parts from reference TRBV28 and TRBJ1-4): DVKVTQSSRYLVKRTGEKVFLECVQDMDHENMFWYRQDPGLGLRLIYFSYDVKMKEKGDIPEGYSVSREKKERFSLILESASTNQTSMYLCASSSPGTGDEKLFFGSGTQLSVL.

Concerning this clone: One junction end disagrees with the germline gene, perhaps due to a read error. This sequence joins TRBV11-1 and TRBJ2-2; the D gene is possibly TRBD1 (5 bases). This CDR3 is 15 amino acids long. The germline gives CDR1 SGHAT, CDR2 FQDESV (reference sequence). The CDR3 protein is CASTLGAVITGELFF. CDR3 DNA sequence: TGTGCCAGCACCTTAGGGGCAGTCATAACCGGGGAGCTGTTTTTT.

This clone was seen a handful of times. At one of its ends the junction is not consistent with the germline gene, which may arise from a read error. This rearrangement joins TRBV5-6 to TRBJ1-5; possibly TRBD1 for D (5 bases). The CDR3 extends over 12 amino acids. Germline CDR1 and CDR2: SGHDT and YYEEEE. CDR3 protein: CASSLGTGPPHF. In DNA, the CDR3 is TGTGCCAGCAGCTTGGGTACAGGCCCCCCGCATTTT.